The 3 T cell receptor beta chains below all came from one sample that was sequenced in a study of T cell responses to AZD1222 COVID-19 vaccine. The table came from immunoSEQ multiplex PCR; TCRdb's copy has only in-frame clones and leaves some out. The data show around 140,000 clones, 70% to 90% seen once. Sequences were derived from peripheral blood, sampled 28 days after the second AZD1222 dose. These TCRs come from an adult who received the AZD1222 COVID-19 vaccine.

The chain recombines TRBV27 with TRBJ2-1; 10 bases are a match to TRBD2. Germline lookup yields CDR1 MNHEY and CDR2 SMNVEV (reference sequence). Trimming at V came to 7 bases and at J to 0 bases, leaving 6 bases not matched to a gene. The CDR3 has 16 residues. The CDR3 DNA follows: TGTGCCAGCACCTCAATAGCGGGAGGCTCCTACAATGAGCAGTTCTTC. Amino acid sequence: CASTSIAGGSYNEQFF.

For this clone: Distinct nucleotide sequences in the sample also encode this CDR3. The genes are TRBV11-3 and TRBJ2-1; the D is unclear. The germline V gene has CDR1 SGHNT and CDR2 YENEEA. V was shortened by 1 base and J by 7 bases, with 5 bases between the two germline ends. CDR3 length: 12 residues. The CDR3 is CASSLAGNEQFF. The CDR3 DNA sequence: TGTGCCAGCAGCTTAGCGGGTAATGAGCAGTTCTTC.

The chain joins TRBV5-4 to TRBJ2-3; the match to TRBD2 covers 10 bases. V gave up 2 bases and J gave up 5 bases; unmatched junction bases: 2. The CDR3 loop spans 14 amino acids. Per germline, CDR1 SGHNT and CDR2 YYREEE (reference sequence). CDR3: CASSFERGGDTQYF. As DNA, the CDR3 is TGTGCCAGCAGCTTCGAGCGGGGGGGAGATACGCAGTATTTT.